This TCR beta chain emerged from a study of blood T cells in healthy people across ages. Overall study findings and caveats: Older age went with lower TCR beta diversity per million T cells, in a roughly linear way.

This CDR3 is built from 16 residues. The germline CDR1 and CDR2 sequences are MNHNS and SASEGT. V shed 3 bases and J shed 5 bases, with 17 bases lying between them. Concerning this clonotype: What it binds is unknown.

Combining a sample-barcoded 5' primer with a J-beta primer mix, a second PCR ran for 7 to 11 cycles. MiXCR was run by TCRdb on the 5' RACE reads, yielding one entry per CDR3 protein. The top ten hold roughly 8% of the sample, which has about 1.7 million distinct CDR3 sequences, roughly 27% seen once. The source material was blood. The TCR comes from a woman in her thirties in good health. The chain carries TRBV6-1 and TRBJ1-5, with a tentative D call TRBD1 (6 bases). CDR3 protein: CASSEYTGTGDQPQHF. The CDR3 nucleotides are TGTGCCAGCAGTGAGTACACAGGGACGGGGGATCAGCCCCAGCATTTT.